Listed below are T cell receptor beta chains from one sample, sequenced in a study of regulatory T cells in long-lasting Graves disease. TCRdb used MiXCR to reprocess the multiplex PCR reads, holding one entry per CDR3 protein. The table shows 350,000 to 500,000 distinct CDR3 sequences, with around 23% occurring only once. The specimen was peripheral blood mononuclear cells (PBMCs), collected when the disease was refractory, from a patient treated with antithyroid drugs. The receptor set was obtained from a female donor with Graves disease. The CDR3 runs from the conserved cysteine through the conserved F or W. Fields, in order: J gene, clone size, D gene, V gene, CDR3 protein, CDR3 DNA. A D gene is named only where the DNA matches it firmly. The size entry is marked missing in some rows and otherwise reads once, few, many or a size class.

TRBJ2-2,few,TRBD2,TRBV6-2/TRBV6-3,CASISGTSLDTGELFF,TGTGCCAGCATTAGCGGGACCTCCTTGGACACCGGGGAGCTGTTTTTT
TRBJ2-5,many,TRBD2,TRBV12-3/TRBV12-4,CASRLAGMETQYF,TGTGCCAGCAGACTAGCGGGAATGGAGACCCAGTACTTC
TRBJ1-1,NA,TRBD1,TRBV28,CASRSFQGGNTEAFF,TGTGCCAGCAGGAGTTTCCAGGGGGGGAACACTGAAGCTTTCTTT
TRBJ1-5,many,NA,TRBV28,CASSLGTPSNQPQHF,TGTGCCAGCAGTTTGGGGACTCCTTCCAATCAGCCCCAGCATTTT
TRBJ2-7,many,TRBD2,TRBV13,CASSLGSGSHEQYF,TGTGCCAGCAGCTTGGGTAGCGGGAGCCACGAGCAGTACTTC
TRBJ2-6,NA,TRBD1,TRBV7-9,CASSRNRGAGANVLTF,TGTGCCAGCAGTAGAAACAGGGGGGCTGGGGCCAACGTCCTGACTTTC
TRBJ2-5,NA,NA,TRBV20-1,CSARRDSWYQETQYF,TGCAGTGCTCGTCGGGACTCTTGGTACCAAGAGACCCAGTACTTC
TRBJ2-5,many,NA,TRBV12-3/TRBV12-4,CASSSYHQETQYF,TGTGCCAGCAGTTCATATCATCAAGAGACCCAGTACTTC
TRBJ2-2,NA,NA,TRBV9,CASSGEGWRGQTNTGELFF,TGTGCCAGCAGCGGAGAAGGTTGGCGGGGACAGACGAACACCGGGGAGCTGTTTTTT
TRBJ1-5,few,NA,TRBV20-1,CSARVTASNQPQHF,TGCAGTGCTAGAGTGACAGCAAGCAATCAGCCCCAGCATTTT
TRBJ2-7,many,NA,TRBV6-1,CASKVSGSSYEQYF,TGTGCCAGCAAGGTTAGCGGTAGCTCCTACGAGCAGTACTTC
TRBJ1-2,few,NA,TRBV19,CASNPGNYGYTF,TGTGCCAGTAATCCAGGTAACTATGGCTACACCTTC
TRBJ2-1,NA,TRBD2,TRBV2,CASSGPDSGEGSSYNEQFF,TGTGCCAGCAGTGGGCCAGATAGCGGGGAAGGAAGTTCCTACAATGAGCAGTTCTTC
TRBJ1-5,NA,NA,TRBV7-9,CASSSPGPDQPQHF,TGTGCCAGCAGCTCCCCCGGGCCTGATCAGCCCCAGCATTTT